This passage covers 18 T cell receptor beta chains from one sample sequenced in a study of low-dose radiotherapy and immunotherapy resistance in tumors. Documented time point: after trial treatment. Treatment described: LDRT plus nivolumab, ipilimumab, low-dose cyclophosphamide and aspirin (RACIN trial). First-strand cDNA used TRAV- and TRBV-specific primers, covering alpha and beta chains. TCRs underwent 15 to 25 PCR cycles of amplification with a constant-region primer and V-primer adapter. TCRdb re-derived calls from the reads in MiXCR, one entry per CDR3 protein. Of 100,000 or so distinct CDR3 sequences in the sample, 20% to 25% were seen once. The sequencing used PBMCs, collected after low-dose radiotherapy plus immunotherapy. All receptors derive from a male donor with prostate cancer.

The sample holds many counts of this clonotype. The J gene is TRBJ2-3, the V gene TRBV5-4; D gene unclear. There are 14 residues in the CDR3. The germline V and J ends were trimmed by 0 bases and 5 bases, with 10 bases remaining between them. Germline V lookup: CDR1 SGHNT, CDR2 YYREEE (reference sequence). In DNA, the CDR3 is TGTGCCAGCAGCTTGGGGCCCCACGGAGATACGCAGTATTTT. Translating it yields CASSLGPHGDTQYF.

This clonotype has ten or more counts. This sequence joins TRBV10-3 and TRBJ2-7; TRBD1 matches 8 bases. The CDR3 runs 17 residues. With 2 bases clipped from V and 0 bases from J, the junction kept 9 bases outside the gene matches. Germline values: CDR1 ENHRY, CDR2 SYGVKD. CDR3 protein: CAISEVRTGQNSYEQYF. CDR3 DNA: TGTGCCATCAGTGAGGTTCGGACAGGGCAAAACTCCTACGAGCAGTACTTC.

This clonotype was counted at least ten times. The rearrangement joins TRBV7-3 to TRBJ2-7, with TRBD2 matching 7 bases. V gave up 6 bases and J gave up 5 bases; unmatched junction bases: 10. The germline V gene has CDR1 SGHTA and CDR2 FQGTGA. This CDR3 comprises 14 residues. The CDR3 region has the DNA TGTGCCAGCAGGGACCCGAGGGGAGGGGACGAGCAGTACTTC. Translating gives CASRDPRGGDEQYF. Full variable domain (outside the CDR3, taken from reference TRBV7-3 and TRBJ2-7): GAGVSQTPSNKVTEKGKYVELRCDPISGHTALYWYRQSLGQGPEFLIYFQGTGAADDSGLPNDRFFAVRPEGSVSTLKIQRTERGDSAVYLCASRDPRGGDEQYFGPGTRLTVT.

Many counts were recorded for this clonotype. CDR3 sequence: CSARKVTLGDEQYF. CDR3 DNA sequence: TGCAGTGCTAGAAAGGTTACCCTTGGGGACGAGCAGTACTTC. The V call is TRBV20-1, the J call TRBJ2-7; D is undetermined. Germline CDR1 DFQATT, CDR2 SNEGSKA (reference sequence). V was clipped by 2 bases and J by 5 bases, with 16 bases between them. There are 14 residues in the CDR3.

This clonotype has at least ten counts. CDR3 sequence (DNA): TGTGCCAGCAGTTTTAGCCAGGGGGCTAATAATTCACCCCTCCACTTT. Protein product: CASSFSQGANNSPLHF. The V call is TRBV12-3 or TRBV12-4, the J call TRBJ1-6; 8 bases align to TRBD1. The CDR3 has 16 residues. Trimming took 3 bases from V and 5 from J; bases not matched to a gene: 6.

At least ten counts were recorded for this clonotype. This CDR3 reads CASSLKEREDTQYF. CDR3 DNA: TGTGCCAGCAGCTTAAAAGAACGGGAAGATACGCAGTATTTT. The chain is built from TRBV7-3 and TRBJ2-3, with TRBD2 as a possible D gene (5 bases). Per germline, CDR1 SGHTA and CDR2 FQGTGA. The CDR3 covers 14 residues. V lost 1 base and J lost 5, with 10 bases in between.

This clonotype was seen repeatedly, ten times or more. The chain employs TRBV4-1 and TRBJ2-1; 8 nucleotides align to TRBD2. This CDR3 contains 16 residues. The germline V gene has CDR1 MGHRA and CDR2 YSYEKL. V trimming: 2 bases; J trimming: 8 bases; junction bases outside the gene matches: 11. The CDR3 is CASSQPQRGRLHEQFF. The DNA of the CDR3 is TGCGCCAGCAGCCAACCTCAGCGGGGGAGGTTGCATGAGCAGTTCTTC.

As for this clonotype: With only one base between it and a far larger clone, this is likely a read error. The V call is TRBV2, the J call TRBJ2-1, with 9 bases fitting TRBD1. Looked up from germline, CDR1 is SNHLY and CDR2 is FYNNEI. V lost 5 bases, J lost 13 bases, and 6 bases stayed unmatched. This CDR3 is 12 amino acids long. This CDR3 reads CASSTGGFQQFF. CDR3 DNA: TGTGCCAGCAGTACAGGGGGCTTTCAACAGTTCTTC.

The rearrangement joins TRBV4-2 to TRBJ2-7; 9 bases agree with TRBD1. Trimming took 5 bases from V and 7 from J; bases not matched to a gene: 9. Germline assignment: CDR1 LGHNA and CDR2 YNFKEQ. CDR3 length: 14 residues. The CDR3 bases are TGTGCCAGCAGCACCGGGACAGGGAGCTTTGAGCAGTACTTC. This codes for CASSTGTGSFEQYF.

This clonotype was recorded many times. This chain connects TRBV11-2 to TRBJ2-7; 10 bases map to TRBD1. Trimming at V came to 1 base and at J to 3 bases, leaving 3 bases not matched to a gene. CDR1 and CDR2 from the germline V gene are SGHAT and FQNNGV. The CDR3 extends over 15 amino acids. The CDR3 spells CASSLGGTGDYEQYF. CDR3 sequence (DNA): TGTGCCAGCAGCTTAGGGGGGACAGGGGACTACGAGCAGTACTTC.

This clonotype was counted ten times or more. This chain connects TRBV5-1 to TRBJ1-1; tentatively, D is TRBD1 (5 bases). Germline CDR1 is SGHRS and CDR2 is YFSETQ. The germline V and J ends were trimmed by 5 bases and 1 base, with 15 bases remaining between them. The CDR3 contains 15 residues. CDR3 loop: CASRRNLQGNTEAFF. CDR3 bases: TGCGCCAGCAGGAGGAATCTTCAGGGGAACACTGAAGCTTTCTTT.

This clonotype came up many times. CDR3 residues: CAISESRGATDTQYF. CDR3 DNA sequence: TGTGCCATCAGTGAGTCTCGGGGAGCCACAGATACGCAGTATTTT. This chain links TRBV10-3 with TRBJ2-3; D might be TRBD2 (5 bases). The CDR3 contains 15 residues. Looked up from germline, CDR1 is ENHRY and CDR2 is SYGVKD. Trimming cost V 0 bases and J 2 bases, with 9 bases left between them.

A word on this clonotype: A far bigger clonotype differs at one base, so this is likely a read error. The CDR3 DNA reads TGTGCCAGCAGCCCACGGGAGTCGGCCTACGAGCAGTACTTC. As protein: CASSPRESAYEQYF. J is TRBJ2-7 and V is TRBV5-3; TRBD2 might be the D (6 bases). TRBV5-3 belongs to the ORF category, with a function that is uncertain. CDR3 length equals 14 residues. The germline V and J ends were trimmed by 8 bases and 2 bases, with 17 bases remaining between them.

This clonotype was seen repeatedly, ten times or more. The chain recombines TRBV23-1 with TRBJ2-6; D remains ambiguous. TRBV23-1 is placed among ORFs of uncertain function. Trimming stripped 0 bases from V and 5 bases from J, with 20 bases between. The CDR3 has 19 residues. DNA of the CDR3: TGCGCCAGCAGTCAATCGGCTTGCCCGGTTTGTGGGCGGGCCAACGTCCTGACTTTC. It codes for CASSQSACPVCGRANVLTF.

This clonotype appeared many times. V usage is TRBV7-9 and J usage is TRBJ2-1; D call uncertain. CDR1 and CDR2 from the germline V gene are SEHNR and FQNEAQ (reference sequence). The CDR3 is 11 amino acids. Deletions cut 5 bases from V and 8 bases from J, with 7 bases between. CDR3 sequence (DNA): TGTGCCAGCAGCACTAATTATGAGCAGTTCTTC. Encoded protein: CASSTNYEQFF.

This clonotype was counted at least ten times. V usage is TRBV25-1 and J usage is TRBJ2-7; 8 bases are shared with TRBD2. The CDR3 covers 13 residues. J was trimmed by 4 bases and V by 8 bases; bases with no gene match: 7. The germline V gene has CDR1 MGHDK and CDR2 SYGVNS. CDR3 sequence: CASAGGRFYEQYF. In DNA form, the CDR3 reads TGTGCCAGCGCGGGAGGCAGGTTTTACGAGCAGTACTTC.

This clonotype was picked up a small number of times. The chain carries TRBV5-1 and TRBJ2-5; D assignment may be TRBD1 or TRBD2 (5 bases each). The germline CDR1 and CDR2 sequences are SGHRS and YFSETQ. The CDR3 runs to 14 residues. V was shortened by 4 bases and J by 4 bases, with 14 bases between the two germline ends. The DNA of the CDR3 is TGCGCCAGCAGCCCGTTGGGGGTTCGAGAGACCCAGTACTTC. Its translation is CASSPLGVRETQYF. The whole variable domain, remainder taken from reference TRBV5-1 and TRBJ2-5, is KAGVTQTPRYLIKTRGQQVTLSCSPISGHRSVSWYQQTPGQGLQFLFEYFSETQRNKGNFPGRFSGRQFSNSRSEMNVSTLELGDSALYLCASSPLGVRETQYFGPGTRLLVL.

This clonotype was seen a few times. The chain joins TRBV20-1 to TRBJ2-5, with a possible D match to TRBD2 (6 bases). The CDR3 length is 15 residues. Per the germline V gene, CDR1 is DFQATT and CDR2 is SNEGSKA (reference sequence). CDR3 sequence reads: CSIGGRGGLRETQYF. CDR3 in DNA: TGCAGCATAGGCGGGCGGGGCGGTCTCAGGGAGACCCAGTACTTC.